The clone carrying this TCR beta chain has more than one count but fewer than ten. Its antigen is unidentified. Expressed TCRB transcripts were sequenced because the isolated RNA had all been reverse transcribed beforehand. Generated by immunoSEQ multiplex PCR, the TCRdb table keeps only in-frame clones and is missing some. The sample has 130,000 to 150,000 clones, approximately 52% seen once. Germline lookup yields CDR1 KGHSH and CDR2 LQKENI. Deletions cut 2 bases from V and 1 base from J, with 17 bases between. This CDR3 is built from 17 residues. This entry belongs to a study of beta chain features in type 1 diabetes. Study-wide findings and caveats: Insertion counts at VDJ junctions were lower in type 1 diabetes patients, who also showed more deletions there.

This sequence originates from a man between 18 and 29 years old in good health. Material: Tregs from blood. V is TRBV18 and J is TRBJ1-1; D is perhaps TRBD1 (5 bases). This chain's CDR3 is CASSPSTVGRANTEAFF. CDR3 in DNA: TGTGCCAGCTCACCATCGACAGTGGGTAGGGCGAACACTGAAGCTTTCTTT.